These T cell receptor beta chains were read from a single sample in a study of cytomegalovirus exposure and HLA in healthy donors. Repertoires were generated with immunoSEQ multiplex PCR, while TCRdb's copy carries only in-frame clones and drops some. The sample contains around 98,000 clones, approximately 78% of which appear only once. Sequencing was performed on PBMCs. These receptors were taken from a man aged 40-50 years in good health and CMV-seronegative. Both conserved end residues are part of each CDR3. Fields, in order: V gene, J gene, clone size, CDR3 length, D gene, CDR3 protein, CDR3 DNA. D genes are given only for firm matches. The size field is filled for only some rows; it gives once, few, many or a size class.

>TRBV30|TRBJ1-2|.|11|TRBD1
CAWSRGSGYTF
TGTGCCTGGAGCAGGGGGAGTGGCTACACCTTC
>TRBV25-1|TRBJ1-2|.|15|.
CASSESGGPSYGYTF
TGTGCCAGCAGTGAATCGGGGGGTCCCTCCTATGGCTACACCTTC
>TRBV7-9|TRBJ1-2|.|15|.
CASSLGDRGLDGYTF
TGTGCCAGCAGTCTGGGGGACCGGGGACTAGATGGCTACACCTTC
>TRBV27|TRBJ1-5|.|15|.
CASRPSGGSNQPQHF
TGTGCCAGCAGGCCGAGTGGCGGGAGCAATCAGCCCCAGCATTTT
>TRBV7-6|TRBJ2-1|.|14|.
CASSSTLGGNEQFF
TGTGCCAGCAGCTCCACCCTCGGGGGCAATGAGCAGTTCTTC
>TRBV19|TRBJ2-2|.|13|.
CATVGENTGELFF
TGTGCCACGGTAGGGGAGAACACCGGGGAGCTGTTTTTT
>TRBV9|TRBJ2-3|.|15|.
CASSALGKFTDTQYF
TGTGCCAGCAGCGCACTAGGGAAATTCACAGATACGCAGTATTTT
>TRBV10-3|TRBJ1-2|few|13|.
CAINGAETYGYTF
TGTGCCATCAATGGGGCAGAAACCTATGGCTACACCTTC
>TRBV10-3|TRBJ2-5|.|13|TRBD2
CANREEKQETQYF
TGTGCTAATCGGGAGGAGAAACAAGAGACCCAGTACTTC
>TRBV7-9|TRBJ2-5|.|17|.
CASSLGLDRPIQETQYF
TGTGCCAGCAGCTTGGGCCTGGACAGACCCATCCAAGAGACCCAGTACTTC
>TRBV5-6|TRBJ1-4|.|15|TRBD1
CASSSVGQGSEKLFF
TGTGCCAGCAGCTCCGTGGGACAGGGTTCGGAAAAACTGTTTTTT
>TRBV2|TRBJ1-1|.|13|.
CASSVQRNTEAFF
TGTGCCAGCAGTGTACAGAGGAACACTGAAGCTTTCTTT
>TRBV11-1|TRBJ1-2|.|15|.
CASSPLQGWNYGYTF
TGTGCCAGCAGCCCCCTTCAGGGCTGGAACTATGGCTACACCTTC
>TRBV28|TRBJ2-1|.|16|TRBD2
CASSLRGLAGQNEQFF
TGTGCCAGCAGTTTGAGGGGACTAGCGGGGCAAAATGAGCAGTTCTTC
>TRBV19|TRBJ1-6|.|15|TRBD1
CASSVPGQDNSPLHF
TGTGCCAGTAGTGTACCGGGACAGGATAATTCACCCCTCCACTTT
>TRBV5-1|TRBJ1-2|.|13|.
CASSLAGLGGYTF
TGCGCCAGCAGCTTGGCCGGTTTGGGCGGCTACACCTTC
>TRBV6-1|TRBJ2-7|.|14|TRBD1
CASSEYDRGYEQYF
TGTGCCAGCAGTGAATACGACAGGGGCTACGAGCAGTACTTC
>TRBV5-1|TRBJ2-5|once|14|.
CASSNGQFQETQYF
TGCGCCAGCAGCAACGGACAGTTTCAAGAGACCCAGTACTTC
>TRBV28|TRBJ2-7|.|15|TRBD1
CASSPGGKASYEQYF
TGTGCCAGCAGCCCAGGGGGCAAGGCCTCCTACGAGCAGTACTTC
>TRBV7-9|TRBJ2-7|few|13|.
CASSRTETYEQYF
TGTGCCAGCAGCCGGACAGAAACCTACGAGCAGTACTTC
>TRBV13|TRBJ2-1|once|17|TRBD2
CASSLSPRGGSYNEQFF
TGTGCCAGCAGCTTATCTCCCCGGGGGGGTTCCTACAATGAGCAGTTCTTC
>TRBV6-5|TRBJ2-7|.|15|.
CASSYKAGAGYEQYF
TGTGCCAGCAGTTACAAAGCCGGTGCGGGCTACGAGCAGTACTTC